The clone carrying this TCR beta chain has only one observation. V was cut by 0 bases and J by 5 bases, with 17 bases left in between. Per germline, CDR1 SGDLS and CDR2 YYNGEE. The CDR3 extends over 16 amino acids. The data derive from a study of T cell changes during pregnancy in multiple sclerosis. Libraries were prepared by immunoSEQ multiplex PCR; TCRdb keeps only in-frame clonotypes and omits some of them. Counted here are about 80,000 clones, approximately 90% occurring once; the ten biggest clones make up over 1.1%. The J gene is TRBJ1-2, the V gene TRBV9; unclear D gene. This specimen was peripheral blood, taken before pregnancy. This TCR came from a female donor with multiple sclerosis, enrolled in a pregnancy study. CDR3 coding DNA: TGTGCCAGCAGCGTAGACACACGCGGAGTAGGATATGGCTACACCTTC. As protein: CASSVDTRGVGYGYTF.